This passage covers 18 T cell receptor beta chains from one sample sequenced in a study of vaccination and CD4 T cells after COVID-19. Which antigens these TCRs recognize remains unknown. The study sequenced cultured CD4+ T cell DNA using the Oncomine TCR Beta short-read assay. TCRdb reprocessed the PCR reads via MiXCR and lists one record per CDR3 protein. Of fewer than 11,000 distinct CDR3 sequences in the sample, approximately 57% were seen once. Treatment in this sample: roughly 10-day PBMC culture with coronavirus spike peptide pools or control peptides (ViraFEST assay). The source material was CD4+ T cells from blood, cultured in vitro. Every receptor here comes from a human donor who had recovered from COVID-19.

The chain couples TRBV20-1 to TRBJ1-6, with 7 positions matching TRBD1. This CDR3 is built from 16 residues. The V and J ends lost 1 base and 7 bases, in that order; junction bases with no gene match: 10. Germline V CDR1 and CDR2: DFQATT, SNEGSKA (reference sequence). The CDR3 reads CSARAPPGTANSPLHF. In DNA form, the CDR3 reads TGCAGTGCTAGAGCGCCCCCCGGGACAGCAAATTCACCCCTCCACTTT.

The chain is built from TRBV28 and TRBJ1-2; D is ambiguous. Germline V gene data show CDR1 as MDHEN and CDR2 as SYDVKM. V dropped 2 bases and J dropped 0 bases, with 10 bases sitting between them. The CDR3 is 15 residues long. The CDR3 DNA reads as TGTGCCAGCAGTTTAGGAATAATACCTAACTATGGCTACACCTTC. It yields the protein CASSLGIIPNYGYTF.

V gene TRBV10-2 combines with J gene TRBJ1-6; possible D gene TRBD1, 5 bases. CDR3 length: 15 amino acids. Germline-derived CDR1 and CDR2 are WSHSY and SAAADI. Trimming pared 3 bases from V and 9 bases from J, leaving 15 bases between. The CDR3 nucleotides are TGCGCCAGCAGTGACGGTCCAGGGAGGGCTTCACCCCTCCACTTT. Its protein is CASSDGPGRASPLHF.

V and J are TRBV6-1 and TRBJ1-6; 8 bases line up with TRBD1. J gave up 10 bases and V 5 bases, and 10 bases lay outside the gene matches. The CDR3 sequence is 15 residues long. Germline loops: CDR1 MNHNS, CDR2 SASEGT. As DNA, the CDR3 is TGTGCCAGCAGTACAACAGGGGGGAAGGGCTCACCCCTCCACTTT. Its protein product is CASSTTGGKGSPLHF.

This clonotype has just a few counts. The chain joins TRBV2 to TRBJ1-6, with 7 bases matching TRBD1. Per germline, CDR1 SNHLY and CDR2 FYNNEI. The J segment lost 6 bases and the V segment lost 8 bases, leaving 4 bases of the junction unmatched. The length of the CDR3 is 13 residues. The CDR3 sequence: CASRDSLNSPLHF. CDR3 nucleotides: TGTGCCAGCCGGGACAGCCTTAATTCACCCCTCCACTTT.

The V call is TRBV20-1, the J call TRBJ1-2, with D tentatively TRBD1 (5 bases). This CDR3 is built from 14 residues. V gave up 6 bases and J gave up 4 bases, with 18 bases separating them. The V gene's germline CDR1 is DFQATT and CDR2 SNEGSKA (reference sequence). The CDR3 loop is CSALLLGPGYGYTF. In nucleotides, the CDR3 is TGCAGTGCCCTTCTTTTGGGGCCGGGCTATGGCTACACCTTC.

This clonotype was seen only once. J is TRBJ2-3 and V is TRBV7-6, with D maybe TRBD2 (5 bases). The CDR3 sequence is 15 residues long. V was cut by 1 base and J by 2 bases, with 10 bases left in between. Germline V gene lookup returns CDR1 SGHVS and CDR2 FNYEAQ. In nucleotides, the CDR3 is TGTGCCAGCAGCTTAGGGGAGCGTAACACAGATACGCAGTATTTT. It yields the protein CASSLGERNTDTQYF.

The chain joins TRBV2 to TRBJ2-3; 7 nucleotides align to TRBD1. This CDR3 spans 16 amino acids. Germline CDR1 and CDR2: SNHLY and FYNNEI. V gave up 7 bases and J gave up 5 bases; unmatched junction bases: 15. The DNA of the CDR3 is TGTGCCAGCACTCCCCCGAGGGACAGCCCCTTAGATACGCAGTATTTT. It encodes CASTPPRDSPLDTQYF.

The rearrangement links TRBV28 to TRBJ2-2, with no clear D. The CDR3 covers 14 residues. CDR1 MDHEN and CDR2 SYDVKM come from the germline V gene. V was clipped by 5 bases and J by 10 bases, with 17 bases between them. DNA for the CDR3: TGTGCCAGCAGTACGACCCGGGTCACGTTGGAGCTGTTTTTT. Residues: CASSTTRVTLELFF.

This clonotype was seen only once. This chain joins TRBV27 and TRBJ2-7; a weak D match, TRBD1 (6 bases). CDR3 size: 13 residues. V lost 7 bases, J lost 4 bases, and 14 bases lay in between. CDR1 and CDR2 (germline): MNHEY, SMNVEV (reference sequence). As DNA, the CDR3 is TGTGCCAGCAAGTCACAGGGCAAATACGAGCAGTACTTC. Translation gives CASKSQGKYEQYF.

In its sample, this clonotype was seen a few times. The chain combines TRBV27 with TRBJ1-6; D may be TRBD1 (6 bases). The V end lost 10 bases, the J end lost 7 bases, and 14 bases lay between the germline ends. The germline gives CDR1 MNHEY, CDR2 SMNVEV (reference sequence). This CDR3 is built from 13 residues. CDR3 amino acids: CATSTGGNSPLHF. The CDR3, as DNA: TGTGCCACCTCGACAGGCGGGAATTCACCCCTCCACTTT.

This clonotype was seen only a few times. The V and J genes are TRBV20-1 and TRBJ1-1; perhaps TRBD1 as D (6 bases). CDR1 is DFQATT and CDR2 is SNEGSKA in the germline V gene (reference sequence). This CDR3 has 12 residues. The V end was cut by 5 bases, the J end by 1 base, with 8 bases between. The CDR3 DNA reads as TGCAGTGCTCCAGGGGCGAACACTGAAGCTTTCTTT. Its translation is CSAPGANTEAFF.

This clonotype has a handful of counts. V usage is TRBV2 and J usage is TRBJ2-2; TRBD2 might be the D (6 bases). The CDR3 loop spans 14 amino acids. Germline V gene lookup returns CDR1 SNHLY and CDR2 FYNNEI. Trimming stripped 4 bases from V and 4 bases from J, with 10 bases between. CDR3 sequence: CASSVTSPTGELFF. CDR3 DNA sequence: TGTGCCAGCAGTGTAACTAGCCCCACCGGGGAGCTGTTTTTT.

In DNA, the CDR3 is TGCAGTGCTAGAGATCCTAGCGGGAGTGATACTTACGAGCAGTACTTC. Protein product: CSARDPSGSDTYEQYF. The gene calls are TRBV20-1 and TRBJ2-7, with 10 bases matching TRBD2. The V and J ends lost 0 bases and 4 bases, in that order; junction bases with no gene match: 9. Germline CDR1 reads DFQATT; CDR2 reads SNEGSKA (reference sequence). The CDR3 has 16 residues.

The rearrangement links TRBV6-1 to TRBJ2-7; D is possibly TRBD1 (7 bases). The germline CDR1 and CDR2 sequences are MNHNS and SASEGT. The CDR3 is made up of 12 amino acids. V was clipped by 8 bases and J by 1 base, with 9 bases between them. CDR3: CASAGGSYEQYF. The DNA for the CDR3 is TGTGCCAGCGCAGGGGGGTCCTACGAGCAGTACTTC.

This chain's CDR3 is CASTPIGETQYF. The CDR3 bases are TGTGCCAGCACCCCCATCGGGGAGACGCAGTATTTT. V is TRBV7-9 and J is TRBJ2-3; D is perhaps TRBD2 (5 bases). Trimming cost V 7 bases and J 9 bases, with 14 bases left between them. This CDR3 has 12 residues. CDR1 is SEHNR and CDR2 is FQNEAQ in the germline V gene (reference sequence).

The rearrangement joins TRBV10-3 to TRBJ2-7; the D is unclear. The CDR3 spans 15 residues. V shed 2 bases and J shed 0 bases, with 11 bases lying between them. The germline V gene encodes CDR1 ENHRY and CDR2 SYGVKD. Here the CDR3 reads CAISETNIGSYEQYF. Written as DNA, the CDR3 is TGTGCCATCAGTGAGACCAATATTGGCTCCTACGAGCAGTACTTC.

By share, this clonotype ranks as large. The chain uses TRBV6-5 and TRBJ1-1; possible D gene TRBD1, 6 bases. The germline CDR1 and CDR2 sequences are MNHEY and SVGAGI. Trimming removed 1 base from V and 1 base from J, with 7 bases in between. The CDR3 spans 14 residues. The CDR3 sequence: CASSYLGQNTEAFF. For the CDR3, the DNA is TGTGCCAGCAGTTACTTGGGACAGAACACTGAAGCTTTCTTT.